One sample yielded the 21 T cell receptor beta chains listed below, sequenced in a study of blood T cell repertoires in COVID-19. Sequencing used immunoSEQ multiplex PCR; TCRdb keeps in-frame clones, though not all of them. There are about 220,000 clones in the sample; 75% to 90% occur only once, and over 3% lies in the top ten. Sequenced input: PBMCs or T cells enriched from blood (not recorded which). Source of these receptors: a woman aged 35 to 49 with acute COVID-19.

The chain links TRBV7-9 to TRBJ2-1; D may be TRBD2 (5 bases). Trimming shortened V by 4 bases and J by 10 bases, and 14 bases separated the two germline ends. The CDR3 spans 13 residues. CDR1 is SEHNR, CDR2 FQNEAQ, per germline (reference sequence). Here the CDR3 reads CASSSSEVGEQFF. In DNA form, the CDR3 reads TGTGCCAGCAGCTCGTCGGAGGTGGGGGAGCAGTTCTTC.

The chain has TRBV6-4 and TRBJ2-2; weak D call: TRBD1 (5 bases). The germline CDR1 and CDR2 sequences are MRHNA and SNTAGT. The CDR3 is 14 amino acids. The germline V and J ends were trimmed by 2 bases and 6 bases, with 10 bases remaining between them. The CDR3 loop reads CASSDGRAAGELFF. CDR3 DNA sequence: TGTGCCAGCAGTGACGGCAGGGCGGCCGGGGAGCTGTTTTTT.

The V and J genes are TRBV7-3 and TRBJ2-1, with 11 positions matching TRBD2. The J segment lost 9 bases and the V segment lost 5 bases, leaving 6 bases of the junction unmatched. The CDR3 runs 14 residues. Germline V gene sequence: CDR1 SGHTA, CDR2 FQGTGA. CDR3 loop: CASSHGTSGPEQFF. The CDR3 DNA follows: TGTGCCAGCAGCCATGGGACTAGCGGCCCTGAGCAGTTCTTC.

The rearrangement links TRBV19 to TRBJ1-1; 8 bases are a match to TRBD1. V lost 6 bases, J lost 3 bases, and 9 bases stayed unmatched. The germline V gene has CDR1 LNHDA and CDR2 SQIVND (reference sequence). CDR3 size: 15 residues. This CDR3 is CASRQRQGLDTEAFF. Here the CDR3 DNA reads TGTGCCAGTAGACAAAGACAGGGGCTTGACACTGAAGCTTTCTTT.

CDR3: CASSEGGQETQYF. CDR3 nucleotide sequence: TGTGCCAGCAGTGAGGGGGGCCAAGAGACCCAGTACTTC. The V gene is TRBV6-1, the J gene TRBJ2-5; possible D gene TRBD2, 6 bases. Germline values: CDR1 MNHNS, CDR2 SASEGT. The CDR3 runs to 13 residues. Trimming took 3 bases from V and 1 from J, leaving 6 bases between them.

The CDR3 sequence is CASSLGRKNTEAFF. The CDR3 bases are TGTGCCAGCAGCTTAGGGAGGAAGAACACTGAAGCTTTCTTT. The J gene is TRBJ1-1, the V gene TRBV7-8; no firm D call. This CDR3 has 14 residues. In germline, CDR1 is SGHVS, CDR2 FQNEAQ. Trimming cost V 1 base and J 1 base, with 7 bases left between them.

The V gene is TRBV9, the J gene TRBJ1-5; possibly TRBD1 for D (5 bases). CDR1 and CDR2 from the germline V gene are SGDLS and YYNGEE. Trimming shortened V by 3 bases and J by 5 bases, and 18 bases separated the two germline ends. The length of the CDR3 is 16 residues. CDR3 region: CASSGDFGIPHQPQHF. The DNA of the CDR3 is TGTGCCAGCAGCGGGGACTTCGGGATCCCCCATCAGCCCCAGCATTTT.

The V and J genes are TRBV6-5 and TRBJ2-2, with 7 bases fitting TRBD1. The length of the CDR3 is 14 residues. Trimming removed 6 bases from V and 4 bases from J; junction bases left unmatched: 5. In germline, CDR1 is MNHEY, CDR2 SVGAGI. The CDR3 sequence is CASRGQTITGELFF. CDR3 DNA: TGTGCCAGCAGGGGACAGACGATCACCGGGGAGCTGTTTTTT.

The rearrangement uses TRBV7-2 and TRBJ1-1; TRBD1 aligns across 9 bases. The germline gives CDR1 SGHTA, CDR2 FQGNSA. The V gene end was trimmed by 3 bases and the J gene end by 5 bases; junction bases not matched to a gene: 7. The CDR3 covers 15 residues. CDR3 nucleotide sequence: TGTGCCAGCAGCTTGTTGACAGGGGGGGAGACTGAAGCTTTCTTT. Its translation: CASSLLTGGETEAFF.

V gene TRBV4-1 combines with J gene TRBJ1-2; D might be TRBD1 (5 bases). CDR1 and CDR2 from the germline V gene are MGHRA and YSYEKL. V lost 4 bases and J 2 bases, leaving 14 bases between the germline ends. This CDR3 spans 15 amino acids. The CDR3 spells CASSPTRGENYGYTF. The CDR3 coding sequence is TGCGCCAGCAGCCCCACGCGGGGGGAAAACTATGGCTACACCTTC.

The chain uses TRBV21-1 and TRBJ2-5; the table's D call TRBD1 went unverified against the DNA. TRBV21-1 has pseudogene status. This CDR3 comprises 14 residues. This chain's CDR3 is CASSLRTGGETQYF. The DNA for the CDR3 is TGTGCCAGCAGCCTTAGGACAGGGGGCGAGACCCAGTACTTC.

This clone showed up just a few times. This sequence joins TRBV12-3 or TRBV12-4 and TRBJ1-2; possible D gene TRBD1, 6 bases. CDR3 length: 12 residues. The ends were cut back, 5 bases at V and 7 bases at J, with 11 bases in the middle. CDR3 protein: CASSTTGFGYTF. The CDR3 DNA is TGTGCCAGCAGTACAACAGGGTTTGGCTACACCTTC.

This chain joins TRBV2 and TRBJ1-6; TRBD1 matches 7 bases. The CDR3 contains 13 residues. Germline values: CDR1 SNHLY, CDR2 FYNNEI. V trimming: 11 bases; J trimming: 5 bases; junction bases outside the gene matches: 6. CDR3 in amino acids: CAGQGTDNSPLHF. The CDR3 nucleotides are TGTGCCGGTCAGGGGACAGATAATTCACCCCTCCACTTT.

This rearrangement joins TRBV11-3 to TRBJ2-3; 8 bases agree with TRBD2. This CDR3 contains 16 residues. Germline CDR1 and CDR2: SGHNT and YENEEA. The junction had 8 bases not matched to a gene; V was cut back by 5 bases and J by 1 base. CDR3 DNA sequence: TGTGCCAGCAGCCCTTATTCGGGGGGGGGCACAGATACGCAGTATTTT. Translated: CASSPYSGGGTDTQYF.

V is TRBV19 and J is TRBJ1-5; D unclear. CDR1 LNHDA and CDR2 SQIVND come from the germline V gene (reference sequence). V lost 6 bases, J lost 6 bases, and 15 bases lay in between. The CDR3 totals 14 residues. CDR3 coding DNA: TGTGCCAGTAGGGCAGGAGGCTTCATTCAGCCCCAGCATTTT. This codes for CASRAGGFIQPQHF.

The chain links TRBV7-9 to TRBJ2-5, with 12 bases identical to TRBD2. The V gene's germline CDR1 is SEHNR and CDR2 FQNEAQ (reference sequence). The J segment lost 0 bases and the V segment lost 5 bases, leaving 13 bases of the junction unmatched. This CDR3 spans 19 amino acids. In DNA form, the CDR3 reads TGTGCCAGCAGCAAGATACTAGCGGGGGGCCTTCCGTACCAAGAGACCCAGTACTTC. It yields the protein CASSKILAGGLPYQETQYF.

The V and J genes are TRBV4-3 and TRBJ1-5; D call uncertain. This CDR3 is 15 amino acids long. V was clipped by 4 bases and J by 1 base, with 11 bases between them. The germline gives CDR1 LGHNA, CDR2 YSLEER. The CDR3 is CASSPREGSNQPQHF. The CDR3 DNA follows: TGCGCCAGCAGCCCGCGGGAGGGAAGCAATCAGCCCCAGCATTTT.

This clone has only a few counts. This chain uses TRBV19 with TRBJ1-4; 10 bases map to TRBD1. V was pared by 5 bases and J by 2 bases, with 5 bases of the junction left unmatched. The CDR3 is 16 amino acids. The V gene's germline CDR1 is LNHDA and CDR2 SQIVND (reference sequence). The CDR3 coding sequence is TGTGCCAGTAGTCCGCGACAGGGGGCTACTAATGAAAAACTGTTTTTT. Protein sequence: CASSPRQGATNEKLFF.

This chain connects TRBV13 to TRBJ2-1, with TRBD1 identical over 7 bases. Germline V CDR1 and CDR2: PRHDT, FYEKMQ (reference sequence). The CDR3 consists of 14 residues. V shed 5 bases and J 5 bases; nucleotides not matched to a gene: 6. In DNA form, the CDR3 reads TGTGCCAGCAGCCCAGAAGGGGGCCACAATGAGCAGTTCTTC. Its translation: CASSPEGGHNEQFF.

The chain has TRBV27 and TRBJ2-1, with 8 bases identical to TRBD1. The CDR3 contains 15 residues. With 5 bases clipped from V and 9 bases from J, the junction kept 12 bases outside the gene matches. Germline V gives CDR1 MNHEY, CDR2 SMNVEV (reference sequence). CDR3 loop: CASSPFIQGAFEQFF. CDR3 sequence (DNA): TGTGCCAGCAGTCCCTTCATCCAGGGGGCATTTGAGCAGTTCTTC.

The chain employs TRBV27 and TRBJ1-1; TRBD1 is a possible D gene (5 bases). With 0 bases removed from V and 1 base from J, the gap between germline ends came to 15 bases. The germline CDR1 and CDR2 sequences are MNHEY and SMNVEV (reference sequence). The CDR3 has 17 residues. CDR3 sequence: CASSLSMTVFTNTEAFF. The CDR3 DNA sequence: TGTGCCAGCAGTTTATCGATGACAGTTTTCACGAACACTGAAGCTTTCTTT.